The 20 T cell receptor beta chains given below trace back to one sample, sequenced in a study of human T cells and chemical hapten exposure. TCRdb ran MiXCR on the RACE reads and lists one entry per CDR3 protein. The sample records 85,000 to 130,000 distinct CDR3 sequences, more than 10% being singletons. Noted time point: pre-sensitization, week 0. As for treatment: therapeutic diphenylcyclopropenone sensitization with weekly scalp DPC. Material: whole blood, obtained in connection with sensitization to the hapten diphenylcyclopropenone (DPC). The receptors were gathered from a woman aged 50 to 60 with alopecia areata. Some clones in this sample may be carry-over from other donors' samples.

This clonotype appeared a few times. The chain is built from TRBV28 and TRBJ2-6; no firm D call. The V gene's germline CDR1 is MDHEN and CDR2 SYDVKM. The V gene lost 1 base and the J gene lost 1 base, with 5 bases spanning the gap. This CDR3 region has 15 residues. CDR3 in amino acids: CASSLYASGANVLTF. The DNA of the CDR3 is TGTGCCAGCAGTTTATACGCTTCTGGGGCCAACGTCCTGACTTTC.

This clonotype was counted only a few times. The rearrangement links TRBV20-1 to TRBJ1-1, with 7 bases identical to TRBD1. The germline V gene encodes CDR1 DFQATT and CDR2 SNEGSKA (reference sequence). The CDR3 is 14 amino acids. The V segment lost 5 bases and the J segment 1 base; nucleotides outside the gene matches: 7. CDR3 loop: CSASTTGKNTEAFF. DNA of the CDR3: TGCAGTGCTTCTACGACAGGGAAGAACACTGAAGCTTTCTTT.

The chain joins TRBV18 to TRBJ1-3; D possibly corresponds to TRBD1 (6 bases). CDR1 is KGHSH and CDR2 is LQKENI in the germline V gene. CDR3 length: 16 amino acids. Trimming took 0 bases from V and 4 from J, leaving 13 bases between them. CDR3 sequence reads: CASSPPSRGYGNTIYF. Here the CDR3 DNA reads TGTGCCAGCTCACCACCGTCCAGGGGATACGGAAACACCATATATTTT.

There are a few counts of this clonotype. V gene TRBV7-2 combines with J gene TRBJ1-3, with D uncertain. Per the germline V gene, CDR1 is SGHTA and CDR2 is FQGNSA. Trimming took 3 bases from V and 0 from J, leaving 6 bases between them. The CDR3 runs to 14 residues. CDR3 DNA sequence: TGTGCCAGCAGCTTTTGGGACTCTGGAAACACCATATATTTT. Protein sequence: CASSFWDSGNTIYF. Filled out from reference TRBV7-2 and TRBJ1-3, the complete variable domain reads GAGVSQSPSNKVTEKGKDVELRCDPISGHTALYWYRQSLGQGLEFLIYFQGNSAPDKSGLPSDRFSAERTGGSVSTLTIQRTQQEDSAVYLCASSFWDSGNTIYFGEGSWLTVV.

This clonotype was recorded at least ten times. V and J are TRBV5-1 and TRBJ1-2; maybe TRBD1 (6 bases). Germline values: CDR1 SGHRS, CDR2 YFSETQ. This CDR3 comprises 15 residues. The V end was cut by 5 bases, the J end by 0 bases, with 14 bases between. The CDR3 DNA reads TGCGCCAGCAGGTTCAACAGGGCACCTAACTATGGCTACACCTTC. The encoded protein is CASRFNRAPNYGYTF.

This clonotype was seen more than once but under ten times. The CDR3 DNA reads as TGCAGCGTTGAAGAAGGGCAGAAGAGCACAGATACGCAGTATTTT. Its protein is CSVEEGQKSTDTQYF. The chain employs TRBV29-1 and TRBJ2-3; D not certain. The CDR3 totals 15 residues. V shed 0 bases and J shed 0 bases, with 10 bases lying between them. Germline V gene lookup returns CDR1 SQVTM and CDR2 ANQGSEA.

This clonotype occurred many times. This sequence joins TRBV6-2 or TRBV6-3 and TRBJ2-7; no reliable D call. Germline V gives CDR1 MNHEY, CDR2 SVGEGT. The CDR3 loop spans 14 amino acids. The V gene lost 6 bases and the J gene lost 4 bases, with 16 bases spanning the gap. CDR3 bases: TGTGCCAGCAGCCTTCCGACTGCAGCGTACGAGCAGTACTTC. Translated: CASSLPTAAYEQYF.

The sample holds a few counts of this clonotype. J is TRBJ2-7 and V is TRBV27; weak D call: TRBD1 (5 bases). V gave up 4 bases and J gave up 7 bases, with 17 bases separating them. The CDR3 consists of 14 residues. Germline CDR1 is MNHEY and CDR2 is SMNVEV (reference sequence). CDR3: CASSSIRLGPEQYF. The CDR3 nucleotides are TGTGCCAGCAGTTCCATCCGTTTGGGGCCGGAGCAGTACTTC.

The sample holds many counts of this clonotype. The chain uses TRBV5-1 and TRBJ2-2; D unclear. The V end was cut by 4 bases, the J end by 0 bases, with 7 bases between. Per germline, CDR1 SGHRS and CDR2 YFSETQ. The CDR3 is 14 residues long. Here the CDR3 DNA reads TGCGCCAGCAGCGGCGTCGCGAACACCGGGGAGCTGTTTTTT. This codes for CASSGVANTGELFF.

The chain couples TRBV11-3 to TRBJ2-5, with a possible D match to TRBD1 (6 bases). CDR1 is SGHNT, CDR2 YENEEA, per germline. V gave up 5 bases and J gave up 2 bases, with 9 bases separating them. The CDR3 contains 13 residues. CDR3 region: CASSRQDQETQYF. The CDR3 DNA is TGTGCCAGCAGCCGACAGGATCAAGAGACCCAGTACTTC.

The table lists this clonotype with many counts. V gene TRBV12-3 or TRBV12-4 combines with J gene TRBJ2-6; 7 bases are a match to TRBD1. The junction had 10 bases not matched to a gene; V was cut back by 5 bases and J by 0 bases. There are 18 residues in the CDR3. Here the CDR3 reads CASSPTPGQISGANVLTF. As DNA, the CDR3 is TGTGCCAGCAGTCCTACGCCGGGACAGATCTCTGGGGCCAACGTCCTGACTTTC.

In this sample, this clonotype turned up a few times. This chain uses TRBV5-1 with TRBJ1-2, with D perhaps matching TRBD1 (6 bases). Trimming pared 3 bases from V and 3 bases from J, leaving 9 bases between. Per the germline V gene, CDR1 is SGHRS and CDR2 is YFSETQ. The CDR3 runs to 13 residues. The CDR3 DNA follows: TGCGCCAGCAGCTCCCGACAGGACTATGGCTACACCTTC. This sequence encodes CASSSRQDYGYTF.

The chain couples TRBV5-1 to TRBJ2-3, with D perhaps given as TRBD1 or TRBD2 (6 bases each). This CDR3 region has 16 residues. The ends were cut back, 0 bases at V and 2 bases at J, with 13 bases in the middle. The germline gives CDR1 SGHRS, CDR2 YFSETQ. CDR3 DNA: TGCGCCAGCAGCTTGGCGGGGGCTCTGTACACAGATACGCAGTATTTT. Protein sequence: CASSLAGALYTDTQYF. The full variable domain, with the rest looked up from reference TRBV5-1 and TRBJ2-3, is KAGVTQTPRYLIKTRGQQVTLSCSPISGHRSVSWYQQTPGQGLQFLFEYFSETQRNKGNFPGRFSGRQFSNSRSEMNVSTLELGDSALYLCASSLAGALYTDTQYFGPGTRLTVL.

The V call is TRBV4-2, the J call TRBJ1-6; 8 bases map to TRBD1. V was pared by 0 bases and J by 14 bases, with 12 bases of the junction left unmatched. This CDR3 contains 16 residues. The germline V gene encodes CDR1 LGHNA and CDR2 YNFKEQ. The CDR3 loop is CASSQDMTGEGRALHF. The CDR3 DNA is TGTGCCAGCAGCCAAGATATGACAGGGGAAGGGAGAGCCCTCCACTTT.

This clonotype occurred a few times. The rearrangement uses TRBV24-1 and TRBJ2-3; TRBD1 or TRBD2 may be the D gene (6 bases each). Germline CDR1 KGHDR, CDR2 SFDVKD. The CDR3 has 14 residues. Trimming took off 3 bases at V and 5 bases at J, with 11 bases between the two ends. In DNA form, the CDR3 reads TGTGCCACCAGTGATGCCGGGGGCCGAGATACGCAGTATTTT. Translated: CATSDAGGRDTQYF.

The chain joins TRBV29-1 to TRBJ1-2; TRBD1 aligns across 8 bases. Germline assignment: CDR1 SQVTM and CDR2 ANQGSEA. The length of the CDR3 is 12 residues. V dropped 4 bases and J dropped 8; count of bases not matched to a gene: 6. The CDR3 DNA sequence: TGCAGCGTTGGTGGACAGGGAGGAGGCTACACCTTC. This gives the protein CSVGGQGGGYTF. Using reference TRBV29-1 and TRBJ1-2 for the parts outside the CDR3, the full variable domain is SAVISQKPSRDICQRGTSLTIQCQVDSQVTMMFWYRQQPGQSLTLIATANQGSEATYESGFVIDKFPISRPNLTFSTLTVSNMSPEDSSIYLCSVGGQGGGYTFGSGTRLTVV.

This clonotype was counted between two and nine times. The chain employs TRBV3-1 and TRBJ1-6; 7 bases are a match to TRBD1. Losses at the gene ends were 4 bases for V and 7 bases for J; bases not matched to a gene: 10. Germline lookup yields CDR1 LGHDT and CDR2 YNNKEL (reference sequence). The CDR3 contains 16 residues. The CDR3 DNA reads as TGTGCCAGCAGCCCCAGTCAGGGGGGCAGGAATTCACCCCTCCACTTT. It encodes CASSPSQGGRNSPLHF.

This clonotype has just a few counts. The V gene is TRBV11-2, the J gene TRBJ2-1, with D possibly being TRBD1 or TRBD2 (6 bases each). Germline CDR1 SGHAT, CDR2 FQNNGV. Trimming removed 5 bases from V and 2 bases from J, with 13 bases in between. The CDR3 spans 15 residues. This chain's CDR3 is CASSAVGGPYNEQFF. CDR3 nucleotides: TGTGCCAGCAGCGCAGTAGGGGGGCCCTACAATGAGCAGTTCTTC. The variable domain in full, completed from reference TRBV11-2 and TRBJ2-1, reads EAGVAQSPRYKIIEKRQSVAFWCNPISGHATLYWYQQILGQGPKLLIQFQNNGVVDDSQLPKDRFSAERLKGVDSTLKIQPAKLEDSAVYLCASSAVGGPYNEQFFGPGTRLTVL.

The J gene is TRBJ2-7, the V gene TRBV5-1, with a weak D call TRBD1 (6 bases). V lost 6 bases and J 1 base, leaving 14 bases between the germline ends. Germline V gene data show CDR1 as SGHRS and CDR2 as YFSETQ. The CDR3 loop spans 14 amino acids. The CDR3 region has the DNA TGCGCCAGCACCCGGACAGTACGATCCTACGAGCAGTACTTC. This sequence encodes CASTRTVRSYEQYF.

This clonotype was detected a few times. The chain recombines TRBV28 with TRBJ2-7; maybe TRBD1 (7 bases). CDR3 length: 15 residues. CDR1 and CDR2 from the germline V gene are MDHEN and SYDVKM. The germline V and J ends were trimmed by 7 bases and 0 bases, with 16 bases remaining between them. The CDR3 bases are TGTGCCAGCACCGCGGGACAGCAGAGCTCCTACGAGCAGTACTTC. Protein: CASTAGQQSSYEQYF. Full variable domain (remainder filled in from reference TRBV28 and TRBJ2-7): DVKVTQSSRYLVKRTGEKVFLECVQDMDHENMFWYRQDPGLGLRLIYFSYDVKMKEKGDIPEGYSVSREKKERFSLILESASTNQTSMYLCASTAGQQSSYEQYFGPGTRLTVT.